The 17 T cell receptor beta chains given below trace back to one sample, sequenced in a study of shared clonotypes between healthy human individuals. Here immunoSEQ multiplex PCR was the method, and the copy in TCRdb shows in-frame clones only, minus some. The sample lists roughly 2.4 million clones, almost 96% seen once, with 0.1% to 0.15% in the top ten. The material sequenced was naive CD4+ T cells sorted from blood. Documented subset: CD45RA+ positively selected. The receptor set was obtained from a man in his late teens or twenties in good health.

The chain employs TRBV9 and TRBJ1-1; 8 bases align to TRBD1. The J segment lost 4 bases and the V segment lost 4 bases, leaving 3 bases of the junction unmatched. Germline CDR1 is SGDLS and CDR2 is YYNGEE. The CDR3 totals 13 residues. CDR3 region: CASSSDRGTEAFF. CDR3 DNA: TGTGCCAGCAGCTCCGACAGGGGCACTGAAGCTTTCTTT.

The chain employs TRBV28 and TRBJ1-1, with D perhaps TRBD1 (6 bases). V dropped 7 bases and J dropped 3 bases, with 15 bases sitting between them. This CDR3 spans 14 amino acids. CDR1 is MDHEN, CDR2 SYDVKM, per germline. CDR3 loop: CASTLGGLDTEAFF. CDR3 nucleotide sequence: TGTGCCAGCACCCTTGGGGGGCTGGACACTGAAGCTTTCTTT.

The CDR3 spells CASSLSGLAGGEQYF. The CDR3 nucleotides are TGTGCCAGCAGTTTGAGCGGACTAGCGGGAGGCGAGCAGTACTTC. V gene TRBV11-2 combines with J gene TRBJ2-7; 14 bases align to TRBD2. The ends lost 6 bases at V and 6 bases at J; junction bases unmatched: 7. CDR3 length: 15 amino acids. The germline CDR1 and CDR2 sequences are SGHAT and FQNNGV.

The rearrangement joins TRBV19 to TRBJ2-1, with a weak D call TRBD1 (9 bases). The V gene's germline CDR1 is LNHDA and CDR2 SQIVND (reference sequence). Trimming pared 5 bases from V and 8 bases from J, leaving 25 bases between. The CDR3 is made up of 17 amino acids. In DNA, the CDR3 is TGTGCCAGTAGTTCCCAGAATAGCGGGACAGGGAATGATGAGCAGTTCTTC. Residues: CASSSQNSGTGNDEQFF.

The V call is TRBV30, the J call TRBJ1-2; TRBD1 is a possible D gene (5 bases). Germline V gene lookup returns CDR1 GTSNPN and CDR2 SVGIG (reference sequence). Trimming left V 0 bases short and J 8 bases short, with 10 bases between. The CDR3 has 12 residues. The CDR3 DNA reads as TGTGCCTGGAGTGTAACGGGGGGAGGCTACACCTTC. This encodes CAWSVTGGGYTF.

The gene calls are TRBV5-1 and TRBJ2-5, with TRBD1 matching 10 bases. With V trimmed by 1 base and J by 3 bases, 3 bases remained unmatched. In germline, CDR1 is SGHRS, CDR2 YFSETQ. The CDR3 covers 15 residues. CDR3 region: CASSLFGTGEETQYF. The CDR3 DNA reads as TGCGCCAGCAGCTTGTTTGGGACAGGGGAAGAGACCCAGTACTTC.

The chain couples TRBV10-3 to TRBJ2-1, with D tentatively TRBD2 (7 bases). Trimming removed 4 bases from V and 0 bases from J, with 28 bases in between. CDR1 is ENHRY and CDR2 is SYGVKD in the germline V gene. The length of the CDR3 is 21 residues. The CDR3 sequence: CAISGVGRGTTSSSSYNEQFF. The CDR3 bases are TGTGCCATCAGTGGAGTTGGAAGGGGGACTACCAGTTCCAGCTCCTACAATGAGCAGTTCTTC.

The chain carries TRBV28 and TRBJ2-7; perhaps TRBD2 as D (5 bases). This CDR3 has 13 residues. Trimming shortened V by 5 bases and J by 10 bases, and 18 bases separated the two germline ends. Looked up from germline, CDR1 is MDHEN and CDR2 is SYDVKM. The CDR3 sequence is CASSPLAGLDQYF. Written as DNA, the CDR3 is TGTGCCAGCAGTCCCCTCGCGGGCCTCGATCAGTACTTC.

The chain recombines TRBV5-1 with TRBJ1-2; no reliable D call. V was trimmed by 4 bases and J by 4 bases, leaving 20 bases between them. The CDR3 runs to 16 residues. The germline V gene encodes CDR1 SGHRS and CDR2 YFSETQ. In DNA, the CDR3 is TGCGCCAGCAGCCAAACGACGGGAAAAGGGTTCTATGGCTACACCTTC. Protein product: CASSQTTGKGFYGYTF.

This rearrangement joins TRBV4-1 to TRBJ2-4, with D unclear. This CDR3 contains 18 residues. Germline CDR1 is MGHRA and CDR2 is YSYEKL. Trimming pared 0 bases from V and 0 bases from J, leaving 15 bases between. The CDR3 DNA sequence: TGCGCCAGCAGCCAAGAAGAAGGGCCCTCGATAGCCAAAAACATTCAGTACTTC. Its protein is CASSQEEGPSIAKNIQYF.

The rearrangement links TRBV29-1 to TRBJ2-1, with 8 bases aligning to TRBD2. Looked up from germline, CDR1 is SQVTM and CDR2 is ANQGSEA. This CDR3 has 15 residues. The J segment lost 3 bases and the V segment lost 7 bases, leaving 11 bases of the junction unmatched. The CDR3 DNA is TGCAGCGCCCAAGGGCCTAGCGGGTTCTACAATGAGCAGTTCTTC. This translates into CSAQGPSGFYNEQFF.

The rearrangement links TRBV6-6 to TRBJ1-4, with 9 positions matching TRBD1. This CDR3 is built from 16 residues. Germline CDR1 is MNHNY and CDR2 is SVGAGI (reference sequence). V lost 0 bases, J lost 10 bases, and 9 bases stayed unmatched. The CDR3 reads CASSYSIVGQGSKLFF. In DNA, the CDR3 is TGTGCCAGCAGTTACTCGATTGTGGGACAGGGTTCAAAACTGTTTTTT.

V usage is TRBV11-1 and J usage is TRBJ1-1; 8 nucleotides align to TRBD1. Germline V gene sequence: CDR1 SGHAT, CDR2 FQDESV (reference sequence). Losses at the gene ends were 1 base for V and 4 bases for J; bases not matched to a gene: 2. The CDR3 has 14 amino acids. CDR3: CASSLDRGFTEAFF. The DNA of the CDR3 is TGTGCCAGCAGCTTAGACAGGGGGTTCACTGAAGCTTTCTTT.

This CDR3 reads CASSPWTGGWNTEAFF. Written as DNA, the CDR3 is TGCGCCAGCAGCCCTTGGACAGGGGGCTGGAACACTGAAGCTTTCTTT. The rearrangement joins TRBV5-1 to TRBJ1-1; TRBD1 matches at 11 bases. CDR3 length: 16 residues. CDR1 SGHRS and CDR2 YFSETQ come from the germline V gene. Trimming took 4 bases from V and 1 from J; bases not matched to a gene: 6.

The chain is built from TRBV10-1 and TRBJ2-3; the D is unclear. The CDR3 length is 13 residues. V gave up 5 bases and J gave up 2 bases, with 8 bases separating them. Germline V gives CDR1 WNHNN, CDR2 SYGVQD (reference sequence). The CDR3 DNA is TGCGCCAGCAGTTCACAGATCACAGATACGCAGTATTTT. Amino acid sequence: CASSSQITDTQYF.

Turning to this clone: Other DNA sequences of this sample code for an identical CDR3. This chain connects TRBV30 to TRBJ1-3; 7 bases match TRBD1. CDR3 length: 15 amino acids. With V trimmed by 0 bases and J by 4 bases, 6 bases remained unmatched. CDR1 and CDR2 from the germline V gene are GTSNPN and SVGIG (reference sequence). CDR3 nucleotide sequence: TGTGCCTGGAGTGTAAAGGGGGCGCGCGGAAACACCATATATTTT. This encodes CAWSVKGARGNTIYF.

The J gene is TRBJ2-1, the V gene TRBV19; 8 bases map to TRBD1. V lost 7 bases, J lost 2 bases, and 10 bases stayed unmatched. The CDR3 runs 16 residues. CDR1 LNHDA and CDR2 SQIVND come from the germline V gene (reference sequence). The CDR3 spells CASTPNPTGAYNEQFF. The CDR3 DNA is TGTGCCAGTACACCAAACCCGACAGGGGCCTACAATGAGCAGTTCTTC.